Listed below are T cell receptor beta chains from one sample, sequenced in a study of cytotoxic CD8 clonotypes in ibrutinib-treated CLL. Assay: immunoSEQ multiplex PCR; the TCRdb copy retains only in-frame clones and omits some. Of approximately 100,000 clones in the sample, 45% to 65% were seen once. The sample was PBMCs, taken after 24 months of ibrutinib treatment. The receptor set was obtained from a human donor with chronic lymphocytic leukemia. The CDR3 runs from the conserved cysteine through the conserved F or W. The D gene is left open where the match is weak. For some rows the clone size is stated as once, few or many, or as a class when expanded; others skip it.

D gene: -
clone size: -
V gene: TRBV30
J gene: TRBJ1-2
CDR3 DNA: TGTGCCTGGAGAAGAAAAACATATGGCTACACCTTC
CDR3 protein: CAWRRKTYGYTF

D gene: -
clone size: -
V gene: TRBV7-2
J gene: TRBJ2-2
CDR3 DNA: TGTGCCAGCAGCTTAGCGGACACCGGGGAGCTGTTTTTT
CDR3 protein: CASSLADTGELFF

D gene: -
clone size: -
V gene: TRBV5-1
J gene: TRBJ1-2
CDR3 DNA: TGCGCCAGCAGCTCCTCGGACGGCACTAACTATGGCTACACCTTC
CDR3 protein: CASSSSDGTNYGYTF

D gene: TRBD2
clone size: -
V gene: TRBV28
J gene: TRBJ2-1
CDR3 DNA: TGTGCCAGCAGACACGCCGGACTAGCGGATGAGCAGTTCTTC
CDR3 protein: CASRHAGLADEQFF

D gene: TRBD1
clone size: -
V gene: TRBV19
J gene: TRBJ1-2
CDR3 DNA: TGTGCCAGTAGTGTTGACAGGGCGGGCTATGGCTACACCTTC
CDR3 protein: CASSVDRAGYGYTF

D gene: TRBD1
clone size: -
V gene: TRBV5-4
J gene: TRBJ2-3
CDR3 DNA: TGTGCCAGCAGCTTGGTCGGGACAGGGGCCTCAGGGGGGCAGTATTTT
CDR3 protein: CASSLVGTGASGGQYF

D gene: TRBD2
clone size: -
V gene: TRBV7-2
J gene: TRBJ2-7
CDR3 DNA: TGTGCCAGCAGAATAGCGGGGGGCCCGACCTACGAGCAGTACTTC
CDR3 protein: CASRIAGGPTYEQYF

D gene: -
clone size: few
V gene: TRBV15
J gene: TRBJ2-3
CDR3 DNA: TGTGCCACCAGCGATTTAAACGGGATACTAGACATCGGCACAGATACGCAGTATTTT
CDR3 protein: CATSDLNGILDIGTDTQYF

D gene: -
clone size: -
V gene: TRBV7-7
J gene: TRBJ2-7
CDR3 DNA: TGTGCTAGCAGCAACGGGGACCTACGAGAGCAGTACTTC
CDR3 protein: CASSNGDLREQYF

D gene: TRBD1
clone size: -
V gene: TRBV7-9
J gene: TRBJ1-1
CDR3 DNA: TGTGCCAGCAGCTTGACAGGGGGTACTTCGGACACTGAAGCTTTCTTT
CDR3 protein: CASSLTGGTSDTEAFF

D gene: -
clone size: few
V gene: TRBV5-1
J gene: TRBJ1-2
CDR3 DNA: TGCGCCAGCAGCCCGCGACAGGATACGCTATATGGCTACACCTTC
CDR3 protein: CASSPRQDTLYGYTF

D gene: -
clone size: few
V gene: TRBV5-6
J gene: TRBJ2-3
CDR3 DNA: TGTGCCAGCAGCTTGTCCGATACGCAGTATTTT
CDR3 protein: CASSLSDTQYF

D gene: -
clone size: few
V gene: TRBV30
J gene: TRBJ1-1
CDR3 DNA: TGTGCCTGGACCCCAACGGACAAGACAGCTTTCTTT
CDR3 protein: CAWTPTDKTAFF

D gene: -
clone size: -
V gene: TRBV15
J gene: TRBJ2-5
CDR3 DNA: TGTGCCACCAGCAGAGACCGACAAGAGACCCAGTACTTC
CDR3 protein: CATSRDRQETQYF

D gene: -
clone size: few
V gene: TRBV12-5
J gene: TRBJ2-3
CDR3 DNA: TGTGCTAGTGGTTTAAGGTTTTTGGTTGGAACAGATACGCAGTATTTT
CDR3 protein: CASGLRFLVGTDTQYF

D gene: TRBD1
clone size: -
V gene: TRBV7-2
J gene: TRBJ1-4
CDR3 DNA: TGTGCCAGCAGCTTAGCGGGACAGGGGGGTGAAAAACTGTTTTTT
CDR3 protein: CASSLAGQGGEKLFF

D gene: -
clone size: -
V gene: TRBV29-1
J gene: TRBJ1-1
CDR3 DNA: TGCAGCGTTGAAGTCTCCTTAAAAGCTTTCTTT
CDR3 protein: CSVEVSLKAFF

D gene: TRBD1
clone size: -
V gene: TRBV28
J gene: TRBJ1-6
CDR3 DNA: TGTGCCAGCAACAAAATGACAGGGTCGGATAATTCACCCCTCCACTTT
CDR3 protein: CASNKMTGSDNSPLHF

D gene: -
clone size: -
V gene: TRBV19
J gene: TRBJ2-7
CDR3 DNA: TGTGCCAGTAGTAGTTCCTTCAAGGCCACCTACGAGCAGTACTTC
CDR3 protein: CASSSSFKATYEQYF

D gene: -
clone size: many
V gene: TRBV6-6
J gene: TRBJ2-3
CDR3 DNA: TGTGCCAGCATTAGCGCAGATACGCAGTATTTT
CDR3 protein: CASISADTQYF

D gene: -
clone size: -
V gene: TRBV5-1
J gene: TRBJ2-2
CDR3 DNA: TGCGCCAGCAATCCAGGGAACACCGGGGAGCTGTTTTTT
CDR3 protein: CASNPGNTGELFF

D gene: -
clone size: -
V gene: TRBV21-1
J gene: TRBJ2-7
CDR3 DNA: TGTGCCAGCAGCTTCCGGGGAGCCGAGGAGAGGGCGCAGTACTTC
CDR3 protein: CASSFRGAEERAQYF